The clone carrying this T cell receptor (beta chain) was picked up one time. Its matching antigen is unknown. The data originate from a study of shared clonotypes between healthy human individuals. Study-wide results and caveats: Clonotype sharing among donors likely depends on sequencing depth. Lower generation probabilities were found for non-shared clonotypes than for those shared by all four donors.

CDR1 and CDR2 (germline): MDHEN, SYDVKM. With 5 bases removed from V and 9 bases from J, the gap between germline ends came to 23 bases. CDR3 length equals 16 residues. Naive CD4+ cells were CD45RA-selected; the remaining cells were memory. Generated by immunoSEQ multiplex PCR, the TCRdb table keeps only in-frame clones and is missing some. The table records approximately 1,500,000 clones, approximately 98% of them present only once. J is TRBJ2-1 and V is TRBV28; D may be TRBD2 (6 bases). The sequenced sample was naive CD4+ T cells sorted from blood. As to subset: CD45RA+ positively selected. The clonotype was recovered from a man aged 30-40 years in good health. CDR3 nucleotides: TGTGCCAGCAGTGCAGGACCGGGACTCGATCATCCTGAGCAGTTCTTC. It encodes CASSAGPGLDHPEQFF.